The T cell receptor (beta chain) described here comes from a study of shared clonotypes between healthy human individuals. Here immunoSEQ multiplex PCR was the method, and the copy in TCRdb shows in-frame clones only, minus some. This sample has 2,100,000 or so clones; 90% to 96% occur once, and the top ten carry roughly 0.13%. V gave up 6 bases and J gave up 4 bases, with 16 bases separating them. The germline V gene encodes CDR1 MNHEY and CDR2 SVGAGI. The CDR3 is made up of 14 amino acids. The source is a man aged 18 to 35 in good health. The sequenced sample was naive CD4+ T cells sorted from blood. Subset of the sample: CD45RA+ positively selected. The rearrangement uses TRBV6-5 and TRBJ2-7; D tentatively reads TRBD1 or TRBD2 (5 bases each). The CDR3, as DNA: TGTGCCAGCAGACGGGATCCACAGGAATACGAGCAGTACTTC. Translated, it gives CASRRDPQEYEQYF.